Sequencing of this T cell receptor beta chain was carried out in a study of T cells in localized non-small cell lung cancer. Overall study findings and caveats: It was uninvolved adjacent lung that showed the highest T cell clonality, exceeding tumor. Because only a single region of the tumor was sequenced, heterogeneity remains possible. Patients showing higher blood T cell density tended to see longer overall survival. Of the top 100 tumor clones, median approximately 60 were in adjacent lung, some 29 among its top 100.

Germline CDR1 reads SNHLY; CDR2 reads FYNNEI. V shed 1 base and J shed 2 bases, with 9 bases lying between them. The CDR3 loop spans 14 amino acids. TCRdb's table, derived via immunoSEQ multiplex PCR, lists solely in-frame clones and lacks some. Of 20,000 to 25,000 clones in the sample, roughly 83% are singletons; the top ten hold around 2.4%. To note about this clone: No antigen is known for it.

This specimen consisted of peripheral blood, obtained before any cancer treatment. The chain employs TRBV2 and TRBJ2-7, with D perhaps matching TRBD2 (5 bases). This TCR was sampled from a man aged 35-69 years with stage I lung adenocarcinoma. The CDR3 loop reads CASSEVLAPYEQYF. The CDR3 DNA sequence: TGTGCCAGCAGTGAAGTGCTAGCTCCCTACGAGCAGTACTTC.